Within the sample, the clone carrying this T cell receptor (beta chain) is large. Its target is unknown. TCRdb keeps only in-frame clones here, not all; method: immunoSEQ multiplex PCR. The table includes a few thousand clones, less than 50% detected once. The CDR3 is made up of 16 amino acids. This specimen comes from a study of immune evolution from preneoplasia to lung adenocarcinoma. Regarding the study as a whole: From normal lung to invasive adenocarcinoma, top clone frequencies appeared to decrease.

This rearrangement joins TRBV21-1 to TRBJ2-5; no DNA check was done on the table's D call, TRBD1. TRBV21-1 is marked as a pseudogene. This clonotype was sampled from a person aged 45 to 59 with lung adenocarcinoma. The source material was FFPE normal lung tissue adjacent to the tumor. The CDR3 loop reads CASSKGGTGHQETQYF. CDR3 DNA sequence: TGTGCCAGCAGCAAAGGTGGGACAGGACACCAAGAGACCCAGTACTTC.